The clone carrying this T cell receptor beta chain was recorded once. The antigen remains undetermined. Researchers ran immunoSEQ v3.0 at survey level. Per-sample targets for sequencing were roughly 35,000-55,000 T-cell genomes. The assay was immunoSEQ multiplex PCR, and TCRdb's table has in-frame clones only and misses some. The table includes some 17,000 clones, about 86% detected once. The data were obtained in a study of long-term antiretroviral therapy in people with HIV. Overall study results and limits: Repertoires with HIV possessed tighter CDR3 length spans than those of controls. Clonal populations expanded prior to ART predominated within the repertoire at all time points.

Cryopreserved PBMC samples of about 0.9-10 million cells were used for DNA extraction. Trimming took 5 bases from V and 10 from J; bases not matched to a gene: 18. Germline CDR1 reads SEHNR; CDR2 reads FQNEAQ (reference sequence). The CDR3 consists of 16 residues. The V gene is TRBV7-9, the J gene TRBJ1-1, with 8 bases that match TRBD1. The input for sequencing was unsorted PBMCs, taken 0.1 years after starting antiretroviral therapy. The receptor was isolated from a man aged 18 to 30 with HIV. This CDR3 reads CASSQRQGAPIGGAFF. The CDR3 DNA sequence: TGTGCCAGCAGCCAAAGGCAGGGGGCACCCATCGGAGGAGCTTTCTTT.